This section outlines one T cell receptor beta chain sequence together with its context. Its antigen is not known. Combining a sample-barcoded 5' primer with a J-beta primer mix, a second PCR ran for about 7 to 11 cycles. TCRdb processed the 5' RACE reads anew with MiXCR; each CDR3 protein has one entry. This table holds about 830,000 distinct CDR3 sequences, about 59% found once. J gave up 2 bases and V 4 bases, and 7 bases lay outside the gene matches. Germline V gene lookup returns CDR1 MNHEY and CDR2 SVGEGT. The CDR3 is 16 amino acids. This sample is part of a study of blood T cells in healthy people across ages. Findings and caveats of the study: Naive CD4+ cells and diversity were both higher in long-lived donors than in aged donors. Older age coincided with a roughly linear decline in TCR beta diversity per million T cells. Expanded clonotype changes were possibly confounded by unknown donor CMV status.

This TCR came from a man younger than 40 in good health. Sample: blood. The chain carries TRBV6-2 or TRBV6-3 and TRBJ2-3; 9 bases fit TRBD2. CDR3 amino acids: CASSFGLAGFTDTQYF. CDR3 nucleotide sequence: TGTGCCAGCAGTTTTGGGCTAGCGGGGTTCACAGATACGCAGTATTTT.